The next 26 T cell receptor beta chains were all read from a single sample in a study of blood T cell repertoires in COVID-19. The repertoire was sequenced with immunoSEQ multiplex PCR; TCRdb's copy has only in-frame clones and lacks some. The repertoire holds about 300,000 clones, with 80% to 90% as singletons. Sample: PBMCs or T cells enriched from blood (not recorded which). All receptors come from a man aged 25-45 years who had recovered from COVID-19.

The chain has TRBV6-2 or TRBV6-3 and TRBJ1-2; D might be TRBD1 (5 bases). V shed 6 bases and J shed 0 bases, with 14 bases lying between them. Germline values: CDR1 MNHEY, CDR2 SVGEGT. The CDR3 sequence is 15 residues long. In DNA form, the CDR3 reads TGTGCCAGCAGCACGGACACCGAAGCTAACTATGGCTACACCTTC. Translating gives CASSTDTEANYGYTF.

For the CDR3, the DNA is TGTGCCGGGGGAGGAGGGGTCTCTGGGGCCAACGTCCTGACTTTC. Translation gives CAGGGGVSGANVLTF. The chain has TRBV6-5 and TRBJ2-6; TRBD2 is a possible D gene (6 bases). Germline V gene sequence: CDR1 MNHEY, CDR2 SVGAGI. The CDR3 runs to 15 residues. V was trimmed by 11 bases and J by 0 bases, leaving 14 bases between them.

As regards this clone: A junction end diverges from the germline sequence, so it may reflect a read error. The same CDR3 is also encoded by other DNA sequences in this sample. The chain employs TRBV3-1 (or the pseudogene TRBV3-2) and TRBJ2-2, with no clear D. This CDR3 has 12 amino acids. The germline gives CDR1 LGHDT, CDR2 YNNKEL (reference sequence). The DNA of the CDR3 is TGTGCCAGCAGCCAAGTAGCCGGAGAGCTGTTTTTT. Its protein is CASSQVAGELFF.

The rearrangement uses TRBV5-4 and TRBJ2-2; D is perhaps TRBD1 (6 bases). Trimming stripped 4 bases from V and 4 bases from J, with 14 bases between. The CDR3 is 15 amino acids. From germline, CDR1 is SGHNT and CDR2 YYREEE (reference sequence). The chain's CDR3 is CASSPIGTFTGELFF. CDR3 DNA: TGTGCCAGCAGCCCGATCGGGACATTCACCGGGGAGCTGTTTTTT.

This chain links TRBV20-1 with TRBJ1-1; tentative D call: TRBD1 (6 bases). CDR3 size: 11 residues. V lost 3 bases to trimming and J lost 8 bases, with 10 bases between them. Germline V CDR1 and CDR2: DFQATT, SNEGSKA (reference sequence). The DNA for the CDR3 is TGCAGTGCTAGTCTGCAGGGGGAAGCTTTCTTT. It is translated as CSASLQGEAFF.

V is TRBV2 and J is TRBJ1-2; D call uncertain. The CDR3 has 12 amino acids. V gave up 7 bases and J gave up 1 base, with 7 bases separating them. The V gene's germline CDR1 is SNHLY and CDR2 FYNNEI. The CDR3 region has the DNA TGTGCCAGCATCACGGTTAACTATGGCTACACCTTC. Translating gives CASITVNYGYTF.

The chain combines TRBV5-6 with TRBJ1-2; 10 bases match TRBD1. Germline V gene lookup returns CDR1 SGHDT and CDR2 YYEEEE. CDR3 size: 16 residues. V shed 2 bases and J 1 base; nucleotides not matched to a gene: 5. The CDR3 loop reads CASSLIRDRGNYGYTF. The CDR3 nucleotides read TGTGCCAGCAGCTTAATCCGGGACAGGGGTAACTATGGCTACACCTTC.

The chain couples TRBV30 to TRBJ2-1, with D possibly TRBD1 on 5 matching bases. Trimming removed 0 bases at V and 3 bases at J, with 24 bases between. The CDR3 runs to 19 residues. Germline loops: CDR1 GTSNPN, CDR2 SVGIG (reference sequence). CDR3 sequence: CAWSVRRISGPGHYNEQFF. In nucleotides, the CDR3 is TGTGCCTGGAGTGTACGAAGGATTTCAGGGCCAGGTCACTACAATGAGCAGTTCTTC.

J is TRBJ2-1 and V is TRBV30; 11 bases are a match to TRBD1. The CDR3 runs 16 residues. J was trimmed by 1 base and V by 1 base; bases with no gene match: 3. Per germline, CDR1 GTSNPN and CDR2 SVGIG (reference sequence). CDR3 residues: CAWSARDRGSYNEQFF. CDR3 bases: TGTGCCTGGAGTGCCCGGGACAGGGGGTCCTACAATGAGCAGTTCTTC.

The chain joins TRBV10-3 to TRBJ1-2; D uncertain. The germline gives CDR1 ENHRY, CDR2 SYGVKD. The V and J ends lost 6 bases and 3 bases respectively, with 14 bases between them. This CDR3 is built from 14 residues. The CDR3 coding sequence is TGTGCCATCAGATCGGACCGGCGGGACTATGGCTACACCTTC. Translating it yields CAIRSDRRDYGYTF.

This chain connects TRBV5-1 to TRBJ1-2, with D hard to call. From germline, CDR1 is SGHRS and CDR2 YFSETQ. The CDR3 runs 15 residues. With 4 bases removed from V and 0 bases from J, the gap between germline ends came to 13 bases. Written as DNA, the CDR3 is TGCGCCAGCAGCCCTGAGGGCACCTCTAACTATGGCTACACCTTC. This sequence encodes CASSPEGTSNYGYTF.

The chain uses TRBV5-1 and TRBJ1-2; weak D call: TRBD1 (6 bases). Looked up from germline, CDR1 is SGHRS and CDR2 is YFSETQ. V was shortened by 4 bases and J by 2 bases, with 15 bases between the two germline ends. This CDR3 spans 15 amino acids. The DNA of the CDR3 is TGCGCCAGCAGCGTGGGGGGGACAAACAACTATGGCTACACCTTC. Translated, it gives CASSVGGTNNYGYTF.

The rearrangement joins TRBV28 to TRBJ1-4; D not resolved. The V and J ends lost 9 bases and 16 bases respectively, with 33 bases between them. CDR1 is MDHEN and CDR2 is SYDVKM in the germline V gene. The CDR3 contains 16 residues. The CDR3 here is CASETTGNAPGKVRFF. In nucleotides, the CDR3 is TGTGCCAGTGAGACGACTGGAAACGCCCCGGGAAAAGTGCGGTTTTTT.

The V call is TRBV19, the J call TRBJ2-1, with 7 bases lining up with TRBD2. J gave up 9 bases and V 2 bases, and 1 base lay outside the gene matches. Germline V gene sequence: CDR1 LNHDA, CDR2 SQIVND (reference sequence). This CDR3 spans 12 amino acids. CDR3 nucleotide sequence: TGTGCCAGTAGTATATGGGGGGGTGAGCAGTTCTTC. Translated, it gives CASSIWGGEQFF.

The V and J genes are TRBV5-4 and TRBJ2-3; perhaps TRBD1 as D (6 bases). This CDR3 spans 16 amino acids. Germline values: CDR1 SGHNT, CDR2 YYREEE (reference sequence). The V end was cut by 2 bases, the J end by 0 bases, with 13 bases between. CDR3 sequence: CASSFTRDTSTDTQYF. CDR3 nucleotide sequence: TGTGCCAGCAGCTTTACCAGGGACACTAGCACAGATACGCAGTATTTT.

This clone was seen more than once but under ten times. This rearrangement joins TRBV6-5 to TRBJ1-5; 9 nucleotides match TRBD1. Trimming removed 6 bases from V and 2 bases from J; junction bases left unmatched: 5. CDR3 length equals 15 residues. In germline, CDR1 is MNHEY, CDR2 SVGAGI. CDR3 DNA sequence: TGTGCCAGCAGCCGTGACAGGGGGGGCAATCAGCCCCAGCATTTT. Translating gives CASSRDRGGNQPQHF.

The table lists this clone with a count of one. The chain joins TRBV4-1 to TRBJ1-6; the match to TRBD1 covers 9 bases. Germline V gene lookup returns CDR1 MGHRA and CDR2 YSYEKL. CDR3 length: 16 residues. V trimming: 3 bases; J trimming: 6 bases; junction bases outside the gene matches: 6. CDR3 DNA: TGCGCCAGCAGCCAGGGAGGACAGGGGCGTAATTCACCCCTCCACTTT. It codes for CASSQGGQGRNSPLHF.

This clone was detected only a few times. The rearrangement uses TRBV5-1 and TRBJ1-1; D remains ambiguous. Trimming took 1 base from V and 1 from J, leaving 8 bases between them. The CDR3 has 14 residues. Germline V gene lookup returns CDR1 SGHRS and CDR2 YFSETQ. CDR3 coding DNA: TGCGCCAGCAGCTTGAACACAGCGAACACTGAAGCTTTCTTT. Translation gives CASSLNTANTEAFF.

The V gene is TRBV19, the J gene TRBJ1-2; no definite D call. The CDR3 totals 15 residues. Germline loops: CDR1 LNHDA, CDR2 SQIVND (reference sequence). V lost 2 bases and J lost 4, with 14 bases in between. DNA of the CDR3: TGTGCCAGTAGTATATCGTCGGGGAATTCCTATGGCTACACCTTC. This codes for CASSISSGNSYGYTF.

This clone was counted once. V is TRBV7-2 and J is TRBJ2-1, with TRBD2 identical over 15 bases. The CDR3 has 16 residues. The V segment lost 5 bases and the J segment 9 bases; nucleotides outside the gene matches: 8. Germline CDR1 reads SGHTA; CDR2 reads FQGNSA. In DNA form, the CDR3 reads TGTGCCAGCAGCCCCCCGGGACTAGCGGGGGGCCTTGAGCAGTTCTTC. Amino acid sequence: CASSPPGLAGGLEQFF.

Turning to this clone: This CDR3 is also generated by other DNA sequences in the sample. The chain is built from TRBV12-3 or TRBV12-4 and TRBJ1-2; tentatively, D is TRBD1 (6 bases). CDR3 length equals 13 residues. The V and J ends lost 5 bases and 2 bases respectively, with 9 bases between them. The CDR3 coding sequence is TGTGCCAGCAGTGGAACAGGGAACTATGGCTACACCTTC. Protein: CASSGTGNYGYTF.

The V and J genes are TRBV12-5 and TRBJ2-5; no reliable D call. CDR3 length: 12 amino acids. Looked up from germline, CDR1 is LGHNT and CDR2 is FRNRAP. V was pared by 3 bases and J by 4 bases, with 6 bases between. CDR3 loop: CASGFEVETQYF. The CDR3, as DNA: TGTGCTAGTGGTTTCGAGGTAGAGACCCAGTACTTC.

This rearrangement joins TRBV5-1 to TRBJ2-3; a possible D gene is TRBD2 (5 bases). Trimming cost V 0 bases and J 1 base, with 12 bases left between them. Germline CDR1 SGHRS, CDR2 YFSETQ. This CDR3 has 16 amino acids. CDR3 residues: CASSLALTTGTDTQYF. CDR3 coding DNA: TGCGCCAGCAGCTTGGCCTTGACTACTGGCACAGATACGCAGTATTTT.

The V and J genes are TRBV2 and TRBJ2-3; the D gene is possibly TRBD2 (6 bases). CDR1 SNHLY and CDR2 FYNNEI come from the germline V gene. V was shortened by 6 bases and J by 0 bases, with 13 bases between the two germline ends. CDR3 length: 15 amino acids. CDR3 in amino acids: CASRTGTASTDTQYF. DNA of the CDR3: TGTGCCAGCAGGACTGGGACTGCTAGCACAGATACGCAGTATTTT.

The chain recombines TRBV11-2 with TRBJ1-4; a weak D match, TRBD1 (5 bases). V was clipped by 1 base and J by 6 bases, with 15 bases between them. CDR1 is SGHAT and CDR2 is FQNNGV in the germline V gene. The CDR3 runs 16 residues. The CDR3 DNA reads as TGTGCCAGCAGCTTAGGCTTTGGAGGGGTCTATGAAAAACTGTTTTTT. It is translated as CASSLGFGGVYEKLFF.

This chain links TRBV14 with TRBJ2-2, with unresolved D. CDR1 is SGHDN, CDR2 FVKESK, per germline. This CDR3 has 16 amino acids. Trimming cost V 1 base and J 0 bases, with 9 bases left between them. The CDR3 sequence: CASSQGSGPNTGELFF. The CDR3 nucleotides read TGTGCCAGCAGCCAAGGGTCGGGTCCGAACACCGGGGAGCTGTTTTTT.